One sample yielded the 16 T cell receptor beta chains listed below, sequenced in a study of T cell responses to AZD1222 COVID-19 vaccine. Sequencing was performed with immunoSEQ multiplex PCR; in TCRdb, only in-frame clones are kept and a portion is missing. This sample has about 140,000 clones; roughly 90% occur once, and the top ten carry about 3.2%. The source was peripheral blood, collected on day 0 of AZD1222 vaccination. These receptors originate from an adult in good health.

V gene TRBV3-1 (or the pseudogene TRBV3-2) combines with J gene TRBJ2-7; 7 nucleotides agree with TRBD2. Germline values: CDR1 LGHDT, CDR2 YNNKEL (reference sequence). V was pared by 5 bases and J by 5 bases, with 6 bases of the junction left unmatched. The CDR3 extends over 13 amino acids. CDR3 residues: CASSGRVSDEQYF. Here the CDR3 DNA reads TGTGCCAGCAGCGGGAGGGTGTCCGACGAGCAGTACTTC.

The CDR3 bases are TGTGCCAGCAGTTTAGTAGGACAGACCTCTGGGGCCAACGTCCTGACTTTC. Its translation is CASSLVGQTSGANVLTF. The V call is TRBV28, the J call TRBJ2-6; possible D gene TRBD1, 6 bases. V was shortened by 2 bases and J by 0 bases, with 11 bases between the two germline ends. The CDR3 totals 17 residues. Germline V gene sequence: CDR1 MDHEN, CDR2 SYDVKM.

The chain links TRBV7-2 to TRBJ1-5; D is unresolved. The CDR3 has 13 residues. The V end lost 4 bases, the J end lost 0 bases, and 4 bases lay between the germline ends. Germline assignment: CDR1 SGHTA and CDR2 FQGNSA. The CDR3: CASSSYSNQPQHF. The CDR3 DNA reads TGTGCCAGCAGCTCGTATAGCAATCAGCCCCAGCATTTT.

The CDR3 DNA follows: TGTGCCAGCAGCCGCGGCAGGGGATGGGCCGGGGAGCTGTTTTTT. Its protein is CASSRGRGWAGELFF. The chain joins TRBV4-2 to TRBJ2-2, with D perhaps matching TRBD1 (6 bases). This CDR3 comprises 15 residues. Trimming took off 4 bases at V and 6 bases at J, with 15 bases between the two ends. CDR1 and CDR2 from the germline V gene are LGHNA and YNFKEQ.

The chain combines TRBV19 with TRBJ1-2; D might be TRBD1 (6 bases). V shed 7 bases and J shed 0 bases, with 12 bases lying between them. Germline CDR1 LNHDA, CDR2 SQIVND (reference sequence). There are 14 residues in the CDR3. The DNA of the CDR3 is TGTGCCAGTACTAGGAGGGGGACTAACTATGGCTACACCTTC. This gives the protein CASTRRGTNYGYTF.

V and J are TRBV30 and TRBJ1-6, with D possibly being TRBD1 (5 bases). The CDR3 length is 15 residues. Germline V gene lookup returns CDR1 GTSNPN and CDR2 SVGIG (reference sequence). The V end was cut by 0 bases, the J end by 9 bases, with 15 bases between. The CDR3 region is CAWSVPGGLGSPLHF. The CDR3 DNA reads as TGTGCCTGGAGTGTACCGGGGGGATTGGGTTCACCCCTCCACTTT.

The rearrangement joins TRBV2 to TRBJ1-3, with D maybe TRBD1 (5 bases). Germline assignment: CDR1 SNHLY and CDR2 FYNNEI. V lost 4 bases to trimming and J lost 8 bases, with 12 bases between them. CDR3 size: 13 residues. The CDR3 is CASSVQGGDTIYF. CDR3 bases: TGTGCCAGCAGTGTGCAGGGTGGGGACACCATATATTTT. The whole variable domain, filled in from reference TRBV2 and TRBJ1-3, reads EPEVTQTPSHQVTQMGQEVILRCVPISNHLYFYWYRQILGQKVEFLVSFYNNEISEKSEIFDDQFSVERPDGSNFTLKIRSTKLEDSAMYFCASSVQGGDTIYFGEGSWLTVV.

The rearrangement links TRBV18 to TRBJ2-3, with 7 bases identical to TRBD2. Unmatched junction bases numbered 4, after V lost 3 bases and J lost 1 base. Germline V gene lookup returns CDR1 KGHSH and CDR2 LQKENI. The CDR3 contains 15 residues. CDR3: CASSPGLGGTDTQYF. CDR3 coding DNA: TGTGCCAGCTCACCCGGACTAGGGGGCACAGATACGCAGTATTTT.

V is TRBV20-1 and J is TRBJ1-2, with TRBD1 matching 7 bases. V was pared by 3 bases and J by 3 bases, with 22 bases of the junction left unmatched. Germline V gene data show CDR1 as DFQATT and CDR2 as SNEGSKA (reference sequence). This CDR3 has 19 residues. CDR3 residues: CSASLGPGTAQVTDYGYTF. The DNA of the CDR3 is TGCAGTGCTAGTTTGGGTCCGGGGACAGCCCAAGTAACTGACTATGGCTACACCTTC.

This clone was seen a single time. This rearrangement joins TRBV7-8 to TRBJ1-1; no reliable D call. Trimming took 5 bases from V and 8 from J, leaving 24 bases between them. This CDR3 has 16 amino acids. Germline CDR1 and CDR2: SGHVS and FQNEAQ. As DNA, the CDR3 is TGTGCCAGCAGCCCCGCGGCGAGCCGATCTCCGACAGAAGCTTTCTTT. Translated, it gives CASSPAASRSPTEAFF. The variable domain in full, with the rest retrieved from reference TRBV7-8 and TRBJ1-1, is GAGVSQSPRYKVAKRGQDVALRCDPISGHVSLFWYQQALGQGPEFLTYFQNEAQLDKSGLPSDRFFAERPEGSVSTLKIQRTQQEDSAVYLCASSPAASRSPTEAFFGQGTRLTVV.

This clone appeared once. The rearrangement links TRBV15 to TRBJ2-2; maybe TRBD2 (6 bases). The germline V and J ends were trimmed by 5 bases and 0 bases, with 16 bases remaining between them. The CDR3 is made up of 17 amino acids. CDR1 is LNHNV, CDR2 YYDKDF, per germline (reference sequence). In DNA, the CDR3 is TGTGCCACCAGCTTTAGCGGAGGGTACGCGAACACCGGGGAGCTGTTTTTT. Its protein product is CATSFSGGYANTGELFF.

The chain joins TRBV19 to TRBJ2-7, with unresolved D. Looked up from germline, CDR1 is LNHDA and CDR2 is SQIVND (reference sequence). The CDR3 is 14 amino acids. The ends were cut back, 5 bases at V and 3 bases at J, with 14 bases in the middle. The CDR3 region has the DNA TGTGCCAGTAGTCCCGGTGTAGATCGCTACGAGCAGTACTTC. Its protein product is CASSPGVDRYEQYF.

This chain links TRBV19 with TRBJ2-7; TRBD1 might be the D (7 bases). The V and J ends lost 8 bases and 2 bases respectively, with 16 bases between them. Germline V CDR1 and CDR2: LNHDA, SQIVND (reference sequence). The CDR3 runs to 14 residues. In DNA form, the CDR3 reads TGTGCCAGTCGGGGGACAGAAGAAACCTACGAGCAGTACTTC. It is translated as CASRGTEETYEQYF.

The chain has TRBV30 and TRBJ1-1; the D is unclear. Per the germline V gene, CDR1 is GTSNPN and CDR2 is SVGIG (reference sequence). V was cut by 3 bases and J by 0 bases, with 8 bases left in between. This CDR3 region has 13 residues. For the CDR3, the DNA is TGTGCCTGGAGGCTTGGGGTGAACACTGAAGCTTTCTTT. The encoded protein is CAWRLGVNTEAFF.

DNA of the CDR3: TGTGCCAGCAGTTATGGTGGTAGGAGGGAGGATCTCACCTACGAGCAGTACTTC. Translation: CASSYGGRREDLTYEQYF. This chain connects TRBV6-7 to TRBJ2-7, with TRBD2 as a possible D gene (6 bases). TRBV6-7 is labeled an ORF, and its function is uncertain. This CDR3 contains 18 residues. V was clipped by 3 bases and J by 2 bases, with 23 bases between them.

The chain's CDR3 is CASSLAWRDAFF. For the CDR3, the DNA is TGTGCCAGCAGCTTAGCGTGGAGGGACGCTTTCTTT. The V call is TRBV7-2, the J call TRBJ1-1; D might be TRBD1 (5 bases). CDR3 length: 12 amino acids. The germline V and J ends were trimmed by 0 bases and 11 bases, with 10 bases remaining between them. In germline, CDR1 is SGHTA, CDR2 FQGNSA.